This T cell receptor beta chain derives from a study of blood T cell repertoires in COVID-19. On the study more broadly: The study drew acute and convalescent COVID-19 samples from the United States, Italy and Spain.

Clinical histories supplied by participants themselves formed the basis of cohort assignment. Resolution of symptoms, clearance, or two negative PCRs was present in recovered Cohort 3 donors. As handled by the study authors: Reference gene primers were amplified, and this amplification served to estimate nucleated cell counts. The repertoire was sequenced with immunoSEQ multiplex PCR; TCRdb's copy has only in-frame clones and lacks some. V and J calls and clone size are copied from that table; D and trimming were computed from the DNA. The table has over 120,000 clones, about nine tenths seen once. Trimming removed 4 bases at V and 6 bases at J, with 7 bases between. CDR3 length equals 13 residues.

V usage is TRBV12-3 or TRBV12-4 and J usage is TRBJ1-6; perhaps TRBD1 as D (6 bases). The TCR originated in a man between 45 and 60 years old who had recovered from COVID-19. The sequenced sample was PBMCs or T cells enriched from blood (not recorded which). CDR3 coding DNA: TGTGCCAGCAGTTCACAGGGTAATTCACCCCTCCACTTT. This sequence encodes CASSSQGNSPLHF.